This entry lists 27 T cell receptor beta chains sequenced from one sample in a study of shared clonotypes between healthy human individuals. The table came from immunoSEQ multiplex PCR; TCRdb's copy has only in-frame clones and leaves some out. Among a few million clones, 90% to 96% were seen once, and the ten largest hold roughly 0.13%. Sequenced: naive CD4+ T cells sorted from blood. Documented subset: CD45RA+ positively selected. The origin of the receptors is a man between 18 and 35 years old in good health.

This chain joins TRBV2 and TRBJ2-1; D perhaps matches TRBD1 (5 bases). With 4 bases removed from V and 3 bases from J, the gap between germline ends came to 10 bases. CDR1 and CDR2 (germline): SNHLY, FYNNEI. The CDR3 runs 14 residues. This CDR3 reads CASSGAGLYNEQFF. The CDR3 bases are TGTGCCAGCAGTGGAGCAGGGCTCTACAATGAGCAGTTCTTC.

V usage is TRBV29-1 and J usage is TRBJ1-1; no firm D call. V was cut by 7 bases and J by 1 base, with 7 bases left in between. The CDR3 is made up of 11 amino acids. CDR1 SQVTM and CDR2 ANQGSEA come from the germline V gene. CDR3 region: CSGKKNTEAFF. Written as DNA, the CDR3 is TGCAGCGGCAAGAAGAACACTGAAGCTTTCTTT. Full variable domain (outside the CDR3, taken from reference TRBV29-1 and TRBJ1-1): SAVISQKPSRDICQRGTSLTIQCQVDSQVTMMFWYRQQPGQSLTLIATANQGSEATYESGFVIDKFPISRPNLTFSTLTVSNMSPEDSSIYLCSGKKNTEAFFGQGTRLTVV.

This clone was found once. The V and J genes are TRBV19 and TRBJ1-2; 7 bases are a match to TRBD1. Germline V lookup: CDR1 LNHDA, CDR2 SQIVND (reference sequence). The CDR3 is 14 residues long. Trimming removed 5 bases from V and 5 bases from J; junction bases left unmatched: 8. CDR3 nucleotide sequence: TGTGCCAGTAGTCGGTATGACAGGGTTTATGGCTACACCTTC. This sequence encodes CASSRYDRVYGYTF.

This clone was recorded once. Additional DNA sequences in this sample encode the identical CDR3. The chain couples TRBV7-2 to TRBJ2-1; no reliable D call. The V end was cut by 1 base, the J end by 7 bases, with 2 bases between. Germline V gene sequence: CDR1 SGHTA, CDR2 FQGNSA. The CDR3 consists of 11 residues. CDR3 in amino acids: CASSLDNEQFF. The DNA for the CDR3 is TGTGCCAGCAGCTTAGATAATGAGCAGTTCTTC.

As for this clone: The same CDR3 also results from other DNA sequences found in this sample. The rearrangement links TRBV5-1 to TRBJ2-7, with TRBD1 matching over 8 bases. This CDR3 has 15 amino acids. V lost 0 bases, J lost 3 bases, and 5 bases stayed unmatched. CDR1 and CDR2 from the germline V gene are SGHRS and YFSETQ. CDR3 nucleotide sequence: TGCGCCAGCAGCTTGGGCGGGACAGGCGGCTACGAGCAGTACTTC. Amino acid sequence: CASSLGGTGGYEQYF.

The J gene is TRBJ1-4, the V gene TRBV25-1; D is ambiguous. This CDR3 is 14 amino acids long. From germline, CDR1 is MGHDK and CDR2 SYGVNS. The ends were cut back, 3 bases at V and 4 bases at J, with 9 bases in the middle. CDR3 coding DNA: TGTGCCAGCAGTGAGGCAGGAGATAATGAAAAACTGTTTTTT. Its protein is CASSEAGDNEKLFF. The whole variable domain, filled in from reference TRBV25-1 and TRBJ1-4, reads EADIYQTPRYLVIGTGKKITLECSQTMGHDKMYWYQQDPGMELHLIHYSYGVNSTEKGDLSSESTVSRIRTEHFPLTLESARPSHTSQYLCASSEAGDNEKLFFGSGTQLSVL.

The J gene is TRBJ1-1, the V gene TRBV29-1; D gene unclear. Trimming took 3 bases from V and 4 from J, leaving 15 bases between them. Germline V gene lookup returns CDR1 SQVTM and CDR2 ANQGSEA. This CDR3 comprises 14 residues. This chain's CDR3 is CSVDKPPGATEAFF. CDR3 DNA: TGCAGCGTTGACAAACCCCCAGGCGCCACTGAAGCTTTCTTT.

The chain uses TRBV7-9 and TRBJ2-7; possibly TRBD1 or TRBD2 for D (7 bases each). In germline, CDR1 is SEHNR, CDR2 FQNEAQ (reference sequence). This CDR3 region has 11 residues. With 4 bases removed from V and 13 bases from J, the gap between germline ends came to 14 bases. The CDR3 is CASSSDREGYF. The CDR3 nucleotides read TGTGCCAGCAGCTCCGACAGGGAGGGATACTTC. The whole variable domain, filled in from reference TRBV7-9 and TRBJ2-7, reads DTGVSQNPRHKITKRGQNVTFRCDPISEHNRLYWYRQTLGQGPEFLTYFQNEAQLEKSRLLSDRFSAERPKGSFSTLEIQRTEQGDSAMYLCASSSDREGYFGPGTRLTVT.

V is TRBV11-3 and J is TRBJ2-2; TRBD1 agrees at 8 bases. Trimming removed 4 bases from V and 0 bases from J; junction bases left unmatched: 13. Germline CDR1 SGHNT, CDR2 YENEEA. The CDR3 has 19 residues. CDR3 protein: CASSSFFIQGDPNTGELFF. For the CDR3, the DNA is TGTGCCAGCAGCTCCTTTTTCATACAGGGGGACCCGAACACCGGGGAGCTGTTTTTT. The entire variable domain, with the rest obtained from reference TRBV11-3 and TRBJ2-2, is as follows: EAGVVQSPRYKIIEKKQPVAFWCNPISGHNTLYWYLQNLGQGPELLIRYENEEAVDDSQLPKDRFSAERLKGVDSTLKIQPAELGDSAVYLCASSSFFIQGDPNTGELFFGEGSRLTVL.

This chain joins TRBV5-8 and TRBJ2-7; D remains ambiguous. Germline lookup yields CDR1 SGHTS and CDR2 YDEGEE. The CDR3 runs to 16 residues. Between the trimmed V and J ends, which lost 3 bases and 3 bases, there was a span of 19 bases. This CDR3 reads CASSSPADASIYEQYF. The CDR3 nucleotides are TGTGCCAGCAGCTCACCGGCGGACGCTTCTATCTACGAGCAGTACTTC.

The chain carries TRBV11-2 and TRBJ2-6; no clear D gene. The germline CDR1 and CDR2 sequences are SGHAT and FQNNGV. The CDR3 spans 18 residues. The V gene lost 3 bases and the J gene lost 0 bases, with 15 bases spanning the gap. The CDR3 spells CASSFRTKASSGANVLTF. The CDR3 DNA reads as TGTGCCAGCAGCTTCCGGACCAAGGCGAGCTCTGGGGCCAACGTCCTGACTTTC. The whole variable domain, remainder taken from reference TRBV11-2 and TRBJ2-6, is EAGVAQSPRYKIIEKRQSVAFWCNPISGHATLYWYQQILGQGPKLLIQFQNNGVVDDSQLPKDRFSAERLKGVDSTLKIQPAKLEDSAVYLCASSFRTKASSGANVLTFGAGSRLTVL.

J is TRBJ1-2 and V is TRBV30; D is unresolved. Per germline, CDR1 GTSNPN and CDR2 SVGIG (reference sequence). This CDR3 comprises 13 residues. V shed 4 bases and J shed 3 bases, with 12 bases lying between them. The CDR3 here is CAWNRGKDYGYTF. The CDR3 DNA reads TGTGCCTGGAATCGGGGAAAGGACTATGGCTACACCTTC. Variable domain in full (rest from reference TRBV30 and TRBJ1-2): SQTIHQWPATLVQPVGSPLSLECTVEGTSNPNLYWYRQAAGRGLQLLFYSVGIGQISSEVPQNLSASRPQDRQFILSSKKLLLSDSGFYLCAWNRGKDYGYTFGSGTRLTVV.

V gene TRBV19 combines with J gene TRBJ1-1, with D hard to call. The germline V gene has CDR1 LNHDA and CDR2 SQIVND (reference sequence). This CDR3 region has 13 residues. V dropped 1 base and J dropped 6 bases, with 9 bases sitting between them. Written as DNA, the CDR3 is TGTGCCAGTAGTATAGGGCAGATCGCTGAAGCTTTCTTT. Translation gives CASSIGQIAEAFF.

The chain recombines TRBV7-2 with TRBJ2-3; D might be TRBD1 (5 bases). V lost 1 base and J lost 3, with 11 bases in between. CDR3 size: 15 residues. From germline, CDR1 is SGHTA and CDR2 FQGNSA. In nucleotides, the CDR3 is TGTGCCAGCAGCTTAGGGGTTGGGGCAACAGATACGCAGTATTTT. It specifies CASSLGVGATDTQYF.

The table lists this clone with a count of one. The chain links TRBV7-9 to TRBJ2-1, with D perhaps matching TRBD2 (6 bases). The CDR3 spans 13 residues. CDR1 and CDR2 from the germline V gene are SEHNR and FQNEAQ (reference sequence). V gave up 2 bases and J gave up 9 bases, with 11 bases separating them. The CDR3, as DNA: TGTGCCAGCAGCTTAAGACTAGGGCTTGAGCAGTTCTTC. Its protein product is CASSLRLGLEQFF.

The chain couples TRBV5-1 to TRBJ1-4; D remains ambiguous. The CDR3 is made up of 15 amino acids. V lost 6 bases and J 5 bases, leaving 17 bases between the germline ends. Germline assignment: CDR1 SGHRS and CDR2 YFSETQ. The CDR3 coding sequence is TGCGCCAGCAAACCGTCCGGAGCTTTCAATGAAAAACTGTTTTTT. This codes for CASKPSGAFNEKLFF.

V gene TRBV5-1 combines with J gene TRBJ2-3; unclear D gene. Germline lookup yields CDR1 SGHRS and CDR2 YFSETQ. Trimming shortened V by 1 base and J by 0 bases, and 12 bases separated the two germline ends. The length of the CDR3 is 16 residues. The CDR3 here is CASSLMRFGSTDTQYF. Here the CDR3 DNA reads TGCGCCAGCAGCTTGATGAGGTTCGGTAGCACAGATACGCAGTATTTT.

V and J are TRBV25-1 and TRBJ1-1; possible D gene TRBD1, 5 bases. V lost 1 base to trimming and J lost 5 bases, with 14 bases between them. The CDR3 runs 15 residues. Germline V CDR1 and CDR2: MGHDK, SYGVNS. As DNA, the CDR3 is TGTGCCAGCAGTGAATCAGGGACGGAAAGGACTGAAGCTTTCTTT. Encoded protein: CASSESGTERTEAFF.

CDR3 protein: CASSLSRDMLNSPLHF. The CDR3 coding sequence is TGTGCCAGCAGTTTAAGCCGGGACATGCTTAATTCACCCCTCCACTTT. This chain joins TRBV28 and TRBJ1-6; tentative D call: TRBD1 (6 bases). The CDR3 has 16 amino acids. V lost 2 bases, J lost 6 bases, and 14 bases lay in between. Germline assignment: CDR1 MDHEN and CDR2 SYDVKM.

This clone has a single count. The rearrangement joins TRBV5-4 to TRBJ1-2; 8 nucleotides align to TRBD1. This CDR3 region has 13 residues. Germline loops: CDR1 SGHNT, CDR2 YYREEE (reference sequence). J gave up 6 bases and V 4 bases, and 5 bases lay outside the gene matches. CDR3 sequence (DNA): TGTGCCAGCAGCCCCGGGACAGGTCATGGCTACACCTTC. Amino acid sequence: CASSPGTGHGYTF.

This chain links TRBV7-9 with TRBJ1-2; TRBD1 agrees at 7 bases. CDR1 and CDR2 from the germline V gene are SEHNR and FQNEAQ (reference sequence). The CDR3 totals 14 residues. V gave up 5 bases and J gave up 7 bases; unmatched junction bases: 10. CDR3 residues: CASSTTGQSSGYTF. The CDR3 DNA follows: TGTGCCAGCAGCACGACAGGGCAATCCTCTGGCTACACCTTC. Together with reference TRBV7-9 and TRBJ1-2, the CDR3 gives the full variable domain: DTGVSQNPRHKITKRGQNVTFRCDPISEHNRLYWYRQTLGQGPEFLTYFQNEAQLEKSRLLSDRFSAERPKGSFSTLEIQRTEQGDSAMYLCASSTTGQSSGYTFGSGTRLTVV.

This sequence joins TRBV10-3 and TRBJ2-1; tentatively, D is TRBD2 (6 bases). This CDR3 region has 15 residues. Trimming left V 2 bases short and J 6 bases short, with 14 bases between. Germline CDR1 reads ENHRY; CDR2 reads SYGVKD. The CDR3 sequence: CAISEPRLGPNEQFF. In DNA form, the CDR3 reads TGTGCCATCAGTGAGCCACGACTAGGCCCCAATGAGCAGTTCTTC.

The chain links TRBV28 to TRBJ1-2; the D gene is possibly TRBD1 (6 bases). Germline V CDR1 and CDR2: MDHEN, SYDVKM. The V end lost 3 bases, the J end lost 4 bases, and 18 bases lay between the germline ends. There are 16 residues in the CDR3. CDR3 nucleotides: TGTGCCAGCAGTTTTGGGGGCGGGATGGGAAGCTATGGCTACACCTTC. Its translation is CASSFGGGMGSYGYTF.

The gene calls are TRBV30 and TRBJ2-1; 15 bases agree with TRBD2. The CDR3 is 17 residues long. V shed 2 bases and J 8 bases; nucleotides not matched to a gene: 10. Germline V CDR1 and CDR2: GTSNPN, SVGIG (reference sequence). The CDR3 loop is CAWSLSRTSGGADEQFF. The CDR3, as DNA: TGTGCCTGGAGTCTATCTAGGACTAGCGGGGGGGCGGATGAGCAGTTCTTC. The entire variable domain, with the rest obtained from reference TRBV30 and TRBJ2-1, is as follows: SQTIHQWPATLVQPVGSPLSLECTVEGTSNPNLYWYRQAAGRGLQLLFYSVGIGQISSEVPQNLSASRPQDRQFILSSKKLLLSDSGFYLCAWSLSRTSGGADEQFFGPGTRLTVL.

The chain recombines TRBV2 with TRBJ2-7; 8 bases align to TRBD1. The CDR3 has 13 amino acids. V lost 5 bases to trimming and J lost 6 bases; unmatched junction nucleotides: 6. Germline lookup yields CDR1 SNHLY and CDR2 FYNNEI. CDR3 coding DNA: TGTGCCAGCAGTCCCGGACAGGGTCTCGAGCAGTACTTC. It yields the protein CASSPGQGLEQYF.

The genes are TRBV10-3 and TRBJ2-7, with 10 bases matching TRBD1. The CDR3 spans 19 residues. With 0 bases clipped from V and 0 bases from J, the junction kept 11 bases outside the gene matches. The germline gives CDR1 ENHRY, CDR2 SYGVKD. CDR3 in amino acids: CAISESTGQGVESSYEQYF. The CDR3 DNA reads TGTGCCATCAGTGAGTCGACTGGACAGGGGGTCGAAAGCTCCTACGAGCAGTACTTC.

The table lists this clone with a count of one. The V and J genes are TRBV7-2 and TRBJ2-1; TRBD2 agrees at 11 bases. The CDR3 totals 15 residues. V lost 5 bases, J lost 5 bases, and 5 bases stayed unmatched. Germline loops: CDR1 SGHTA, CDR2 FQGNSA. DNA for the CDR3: TGTGCCAGCAGCCAGACTAGCGGGGTTAACAATGAGCAGTTCTTC. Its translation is CASSQTSGVNNEQFF.